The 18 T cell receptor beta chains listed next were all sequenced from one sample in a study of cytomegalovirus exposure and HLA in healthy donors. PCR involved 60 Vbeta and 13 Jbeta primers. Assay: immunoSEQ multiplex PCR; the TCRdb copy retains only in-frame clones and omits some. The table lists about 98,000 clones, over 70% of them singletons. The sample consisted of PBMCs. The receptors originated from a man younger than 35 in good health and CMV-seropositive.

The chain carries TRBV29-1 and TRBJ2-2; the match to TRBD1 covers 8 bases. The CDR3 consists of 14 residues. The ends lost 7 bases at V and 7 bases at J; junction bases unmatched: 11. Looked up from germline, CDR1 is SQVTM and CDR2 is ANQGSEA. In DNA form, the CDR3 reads TGCAGCGCGATCTCGGACAGGGCGGACGGGGAGCTGTTTTTT. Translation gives CSAISDRADGELFF.

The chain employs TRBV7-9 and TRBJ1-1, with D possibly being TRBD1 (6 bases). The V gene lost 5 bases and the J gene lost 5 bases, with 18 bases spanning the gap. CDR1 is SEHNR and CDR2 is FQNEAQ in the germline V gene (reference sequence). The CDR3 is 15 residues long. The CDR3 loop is CASSADRTMGTEAFF. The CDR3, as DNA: TGTGCCAGCAGCGCGGACAGAACCATGGGGACTGAAGCTTTCTTT.

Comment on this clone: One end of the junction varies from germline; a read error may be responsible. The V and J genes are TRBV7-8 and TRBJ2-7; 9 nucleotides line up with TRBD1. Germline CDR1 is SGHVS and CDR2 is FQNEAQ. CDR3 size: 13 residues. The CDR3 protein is CASSTQPQQGAGF. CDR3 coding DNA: TGTGCCAGCAGCACCCAGCCCCAACAGGGGGCAGGGTTC.

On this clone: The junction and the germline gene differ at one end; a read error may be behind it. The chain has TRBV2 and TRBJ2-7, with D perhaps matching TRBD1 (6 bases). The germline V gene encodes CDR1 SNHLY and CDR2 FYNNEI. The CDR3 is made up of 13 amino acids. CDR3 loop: CASGPGQDYGQYF. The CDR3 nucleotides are TGTGCCAGCGGTCCGGGACAAGATTACGGGCAGTACTTC.

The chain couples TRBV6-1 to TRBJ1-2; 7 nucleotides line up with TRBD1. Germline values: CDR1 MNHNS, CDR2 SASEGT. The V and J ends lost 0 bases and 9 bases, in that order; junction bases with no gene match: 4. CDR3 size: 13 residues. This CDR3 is CASSEAPGGSYTF. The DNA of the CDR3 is TGTGCCAGCAGTGAAGCGCCAGGGGGAAGCTACACCTTC.

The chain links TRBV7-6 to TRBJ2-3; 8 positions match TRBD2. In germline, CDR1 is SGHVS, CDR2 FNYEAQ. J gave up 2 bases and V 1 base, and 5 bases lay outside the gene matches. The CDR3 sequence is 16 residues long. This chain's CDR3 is CASSLVGGGSTDTQYF. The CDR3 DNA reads TGTGCCAGCAGCTTAGTCGGGGGGGGATCCACAGATACGCAGTATTTT.

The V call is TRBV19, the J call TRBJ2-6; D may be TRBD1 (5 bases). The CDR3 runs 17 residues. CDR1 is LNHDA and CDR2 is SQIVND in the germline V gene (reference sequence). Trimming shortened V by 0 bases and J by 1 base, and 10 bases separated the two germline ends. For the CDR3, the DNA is TGTGCCAGTAGTATAGATCACAGGCCGTCTGGGGCCAACGTCCTGACTTTC. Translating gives CASSIDHRPSGANVLTF.

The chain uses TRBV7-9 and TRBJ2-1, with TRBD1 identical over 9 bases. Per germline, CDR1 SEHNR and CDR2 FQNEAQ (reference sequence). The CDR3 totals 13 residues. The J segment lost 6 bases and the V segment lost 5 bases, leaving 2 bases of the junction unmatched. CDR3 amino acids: CASSRDRVNEQFF. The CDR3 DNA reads TGTGCCAGCAGCCGGGACAGGGTCAATGAGCAGTTCTTC.

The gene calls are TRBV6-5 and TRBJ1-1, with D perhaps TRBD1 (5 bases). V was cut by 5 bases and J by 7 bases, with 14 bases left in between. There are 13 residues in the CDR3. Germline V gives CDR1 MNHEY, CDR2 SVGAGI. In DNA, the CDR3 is TGTGCCAGCAGTCCTGGGGCAGCCTTTGAAGCTTTCTTT. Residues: CASSPGAAFEAFF.

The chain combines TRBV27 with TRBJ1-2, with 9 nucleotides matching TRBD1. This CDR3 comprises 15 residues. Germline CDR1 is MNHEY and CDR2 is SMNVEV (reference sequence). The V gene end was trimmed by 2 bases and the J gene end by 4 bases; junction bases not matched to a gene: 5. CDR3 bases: TGTGCCAGCAGTTTAGACAGGGGGTCTAGCTATGGCTACACCTTC. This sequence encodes CASSLDRGSSYGYTF.

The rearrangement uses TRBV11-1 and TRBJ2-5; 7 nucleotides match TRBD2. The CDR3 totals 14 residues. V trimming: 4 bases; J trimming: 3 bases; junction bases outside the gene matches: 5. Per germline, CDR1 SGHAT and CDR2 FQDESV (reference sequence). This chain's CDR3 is CASSSGTNEETQYF. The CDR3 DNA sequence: TGTGCCAGCAGCTCCGGGACTAATGAAGAGACCCAGTACTTC.

The CDR3 reads CASREQPTNEKLFF. CDR3 DNA sequence: TGCGCCAGCAGGGAACAGCCAACTAATGAAAAACTGTTTTTT. The chain recombines TRBV10-2 with TRBJ1-4; D is ambiguous. Trimming took 6 bases from V and 0 from J, leaving 8 bases between them. Germline-derived CDR1 and CDR2 are WSHSY and SAAADI. This CDR3 region has 14 residues.

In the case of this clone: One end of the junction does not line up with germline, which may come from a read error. Here the CDR3 reads CASRGTEYLF. CDR3 nucleotides: TGCGCCAGCAGGGGGACAGAGTATCTCTTC. The rearrangement joins TRBV10-1 to TRBJ2-1; 7 bases align to TRBD1. Germline V gives CDR1 WNHNN, CDR2 SYGVQD (reference sequence). CDR3 length equals 10 residues.

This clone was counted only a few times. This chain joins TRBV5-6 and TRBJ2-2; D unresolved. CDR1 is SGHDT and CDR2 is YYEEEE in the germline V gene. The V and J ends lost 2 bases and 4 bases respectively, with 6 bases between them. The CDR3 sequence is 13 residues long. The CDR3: CASSFPSTGELFF. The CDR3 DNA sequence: TGTGCCAGCAGCTTCCCTTCCACCGGGGAGCTGTTTTTT. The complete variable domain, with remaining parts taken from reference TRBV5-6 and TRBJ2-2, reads DAGVTQSPTHLIKTRGQQVTLRCSPKSGHDTVSWYQQALGQGPQFIFQYYEEEERQRGNFPDRFSGHQFPNYSSELNVNALLLGDSALYLCASSFPSTGELFFGEGSRLTVL.

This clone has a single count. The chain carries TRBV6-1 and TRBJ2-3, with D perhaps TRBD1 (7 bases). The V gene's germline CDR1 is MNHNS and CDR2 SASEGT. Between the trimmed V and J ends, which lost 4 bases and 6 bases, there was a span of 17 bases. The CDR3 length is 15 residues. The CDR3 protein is CASSVFGQAGDTQYF. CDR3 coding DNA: TGTGCCAGCAGTGTTTTTGGACAGGCGGGGGATACGCAGTATTTT.

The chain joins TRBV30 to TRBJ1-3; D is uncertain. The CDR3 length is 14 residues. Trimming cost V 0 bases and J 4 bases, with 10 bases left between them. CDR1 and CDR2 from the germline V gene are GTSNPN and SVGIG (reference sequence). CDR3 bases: TGTGCCTGGAGTGTAAGAGGATCCGGAAACACCATATATTTT. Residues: CAWSVRGSGNTIYF.

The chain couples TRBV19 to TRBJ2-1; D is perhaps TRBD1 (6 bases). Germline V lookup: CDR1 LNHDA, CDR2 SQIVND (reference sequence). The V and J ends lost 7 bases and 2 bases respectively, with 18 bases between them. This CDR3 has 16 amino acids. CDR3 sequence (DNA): TGTGCCAGTAATCCAACAGGGTTCTCCACCTACAATGAGCAGTTCTTC. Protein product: CASNPTGFSTYNEQFF. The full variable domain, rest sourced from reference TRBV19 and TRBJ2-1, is DGGITQSPKYLFRKEGQNVTLSCEQNLNHDAMYWYRQDPGQGLRLIYYSQIVNDFQKGDIAEGYSVSREKKESFPLTVTSAQKNPTAFYLCASNPTGFSTYNEQFFGPGTRLTVL.

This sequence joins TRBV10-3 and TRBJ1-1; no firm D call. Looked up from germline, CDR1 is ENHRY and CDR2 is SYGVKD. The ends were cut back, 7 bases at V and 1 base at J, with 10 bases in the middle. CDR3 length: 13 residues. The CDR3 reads CAIMQEPNTEAFF. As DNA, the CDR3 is TGTGCCATCATGCAGGAACCGAACACTGAAGCTTTCTTT.